This TCR beta chain was identified in a study of cytomegalovirus exposure and HLA in healthy donors. In the study overall: Approximately 200 million T cells yielded 100 million or so unique TCR beta sequences in earlier analysis. Points from the study as a whole: In vitro data verified three CMV-associated chains as specific for CMV antigens.

A word on this clone: Its antigen is not identified.

Germline V gene data show CDR1 as SGHRS and CDR2 as YFSETQ. CDR3 length: 15 amino acids. Trimming shortened V by 3 bases and J by 4 bases, and 13 bases separated the two germline ends. Healthy bone marrow donors made up the donor group. In the PCR, 60 Vbeta and 13 Jbeta primers were used. Profiled with immunoSEQ multiplex PCR; TCRdb holds only in-frame clones, not every one. This sample yields 95,000 to 150,000 clones, of which about 80% are seen a single time; about 29% belongs to the top ten. Source material: PBMCs. The receptor was derived from a man in his fifties or sixties in good health and CMV-seropositive. This chain connects TRBV5-1 to TRBJ2-2; a possible D gene is TRBD1 (5 bases). The CDR3 loop is CASSSSDILTGELFF. In DNA, the CDR3 is TGCGCCAGCAGCTCCTCGGACATACTCACCGGGGAGCTGTTTTTT.